This TCR beta chain was retrieved from a study of Graves' ophthalmopathy and Graves' hyperthyroidism. Turning to the study itself: Untreated patients at initial diagnosis provided peripheral blood. General study results and limits: The blood repertoire also included most expanded thyroid clonotypes above 0.001 frequency.

The evidence that diagnosis relied on was clinical symptoms, serum thyroxine, TRAb, thyroid ultrasound and orbital computed tomography. This clonotype came up many times. The antigen remains undetermined. RNA served as the template for amplifying TCR beta CDR3 regions. The authors performed first-round RT-PCR with HTBI primers and then a second-round multiplex PCR. TCRdb re-analysed the multiplex PCR reads in MiXCR, keeping a single row per CDR3 protein. The sample gives hundreds of thousands of distinct CDR3 sequences, about 21% of which show up once; roughly 3% is in the top ten. The sample was peripheral blood. This clonotype originated in a woman between 18 and 30 years old with stable Graves' hyperthyroidism.

Here the CDR3 reads CSVLDSESYEQYF. The CDR3 coding sequence is TGCAGCGTTCTGGACTCAGAGTCCTACGAGCAGTACTTC. The V gene is TRBV29-1, the J gene TRBJ2-7, with D maybe TRBD2 (5 bases). Trimming took off 5 bases at V and 1 base at J, with 12 bases between the two ends. The CDR3 consists of 13 residues. Germline-derived CDR1 and CDR2 are SQVTM and ANQGSEA.